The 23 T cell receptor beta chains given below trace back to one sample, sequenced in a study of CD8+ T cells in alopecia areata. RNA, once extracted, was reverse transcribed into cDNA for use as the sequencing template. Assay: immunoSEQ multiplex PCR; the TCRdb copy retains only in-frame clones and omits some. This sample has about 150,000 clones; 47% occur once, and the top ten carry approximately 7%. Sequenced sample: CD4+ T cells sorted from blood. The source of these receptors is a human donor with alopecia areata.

CDR3: CASSPNSGVYEQYF. The CDR3 DNA reads as TGTGCCAGCAGTCCGAATAGCGGGGTCTACGAGCAGTACTTC. This rearrangement joins TRBV27 to TRBJ2-7, with TRBD2 matching over 8 bases. V trimming: 5 bases; J trimming: 3 bases; junction bases outside the gene matches: 6. Germline assignment: CDR1 MNHEY and CDR2 SMNVEV (reference sequence). The CDR3 contains 14 residues.

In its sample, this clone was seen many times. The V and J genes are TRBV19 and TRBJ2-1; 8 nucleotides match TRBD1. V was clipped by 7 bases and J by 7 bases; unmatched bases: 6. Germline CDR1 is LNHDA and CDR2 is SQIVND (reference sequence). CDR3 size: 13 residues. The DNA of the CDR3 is TGTGCCAGTACCCTAGACAGGGGAAATGAGCAGTTCTTC. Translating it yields CASTLDRGNEQFF. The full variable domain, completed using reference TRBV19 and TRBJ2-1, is DGGITQSPKYLFRKEGQNVTLSCEQNLNHDAMYWYRQDPGQGLRLIYYSQIVNDFQKGDIAEGYSVSREKKESFPLTVTSAQKNPTAFYLCASTLDRGNEQFFGPGTRLTVL.

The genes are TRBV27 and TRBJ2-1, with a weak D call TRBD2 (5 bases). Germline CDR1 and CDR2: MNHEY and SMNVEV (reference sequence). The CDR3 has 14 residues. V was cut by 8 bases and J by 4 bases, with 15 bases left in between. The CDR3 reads CASPALATYNEQFF. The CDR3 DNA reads TGTGCCAGCCCCGCCTTAGCGACGTACAATGAGCAGTTCTTC.

CDR3 in amino acids: CASRMGPLDWETQYF. The CDR3 DNA sequence: TGTGCCAGCAGGATGGGCCCTTTGGACTGGGAGACCCAGTACTTC. V is TRBV5-4 and J is TRBJ2-5, with TRBD2 as a possible D gene (5 bases). V lost 5 bases to trimming and J lost 5 bases, with 19 bases between them. The CDR3 length is 15 residues. The V gene's germline CDR1 is SGHNT and CDR2 YYREEE (reference sequence).

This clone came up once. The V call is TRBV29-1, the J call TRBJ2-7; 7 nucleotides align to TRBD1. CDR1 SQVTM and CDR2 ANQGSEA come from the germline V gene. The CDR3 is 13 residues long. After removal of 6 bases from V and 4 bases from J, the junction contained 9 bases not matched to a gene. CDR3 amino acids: CSVQGVSRYEQYF. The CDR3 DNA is TGCAGCGTCCAGGGGGTGTCTAGATACGAGCAGTACTTC.

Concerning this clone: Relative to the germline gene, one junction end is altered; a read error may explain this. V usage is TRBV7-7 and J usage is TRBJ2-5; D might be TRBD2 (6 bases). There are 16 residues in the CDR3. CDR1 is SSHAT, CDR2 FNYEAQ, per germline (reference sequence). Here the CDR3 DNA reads TGTGCTAGCAGCTTAGCTGCGGGATTTGGGCAAGAGACCCAGTACTTC. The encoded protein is CASSLAAGFGQETQYF. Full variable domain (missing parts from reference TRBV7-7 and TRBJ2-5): GAGVSQSPRYKVTKRGQDVTLRCDPISSHATLYWYQQALGQGPEFLTYFNYEAQPDKSGLPSDRFSAERPEGSISTLTIQRTEQRDSAMYRCASSLAAGFGQETQYFGPGTRLLVL.

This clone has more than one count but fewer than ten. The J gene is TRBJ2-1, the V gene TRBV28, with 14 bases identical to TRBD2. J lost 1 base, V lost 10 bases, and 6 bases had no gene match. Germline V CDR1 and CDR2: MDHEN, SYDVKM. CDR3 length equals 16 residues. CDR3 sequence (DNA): TGTGCCACCATGGGACTAGCGGGAGTTTCCTACAATGAGCAGTTCTTC. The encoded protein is CATMGLAGVSYNEQFF.

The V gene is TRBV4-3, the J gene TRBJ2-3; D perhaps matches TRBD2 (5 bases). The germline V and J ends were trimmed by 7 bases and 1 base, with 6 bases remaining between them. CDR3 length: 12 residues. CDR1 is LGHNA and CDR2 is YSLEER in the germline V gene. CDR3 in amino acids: CASKGGTDTQYF. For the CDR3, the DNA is TGCGCCAGCAAGGGAGGCACAGATACGCAGTATTTT.

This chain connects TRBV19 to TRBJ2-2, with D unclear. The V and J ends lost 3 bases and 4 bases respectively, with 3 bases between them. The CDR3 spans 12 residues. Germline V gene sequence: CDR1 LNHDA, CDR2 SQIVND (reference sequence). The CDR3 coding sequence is TGTGCCAGTAGTATCAGCACCGGGGAGCTGTTTTTT. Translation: CASSISTGELFF.

CDR3 in amino acids: CASSAQILSYEQYF. The CDR3 bases are TGTGCCAGCAGCGCACAAATCCTCTCCTACGAGCAGTACTTC. This chain links TRBV7-8 with TRBJ2-7; D is ambiguous. Germline CDR1 and CDR2: SGHVS and FQNEAQ. There are 14 residues in the CDR3. Trimming removed 5 bases from V and 0 bases from J, with 11 bases in between. The full variable domain, with the rest looked up from reference TRBV7-8 and TRBJ2-7, is GAGVSQSPRYKVAKRGQDVALRCDPISGHVSLFWYQQALGQGPEFLTYFQNEAQLDKSGLPSDRFFAERPEGSVSTLKIQRTQQEDSAVYLCASSAQILSYEQYFGPGTRLTVT.

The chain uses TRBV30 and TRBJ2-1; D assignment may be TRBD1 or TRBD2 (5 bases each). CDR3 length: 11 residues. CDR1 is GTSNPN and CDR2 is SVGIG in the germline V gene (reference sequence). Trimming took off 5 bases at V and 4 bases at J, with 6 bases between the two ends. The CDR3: CAWGGYNEQFF. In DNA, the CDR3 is TGTGCCTGGGGGGGTTACAATGAGCAGTTCTTC.

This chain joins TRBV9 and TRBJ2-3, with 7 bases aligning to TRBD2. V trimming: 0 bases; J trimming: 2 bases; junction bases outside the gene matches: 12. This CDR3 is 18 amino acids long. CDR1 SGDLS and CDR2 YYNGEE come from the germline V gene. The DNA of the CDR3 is TGTGCCAGCAGCGTAGGCCGCGGCCAGCGGGATTACACAGATACGCAGTATTTT. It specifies CASSVGRGQRDYTDTQYF.

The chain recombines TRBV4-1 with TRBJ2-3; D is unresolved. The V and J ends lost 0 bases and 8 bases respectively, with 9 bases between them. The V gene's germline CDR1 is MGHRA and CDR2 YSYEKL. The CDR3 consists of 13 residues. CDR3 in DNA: TGCGCCAGCAGCCAAGATCCTTTTGGTACGCAGTATTTT. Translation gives CASSQDPFGTQYF.

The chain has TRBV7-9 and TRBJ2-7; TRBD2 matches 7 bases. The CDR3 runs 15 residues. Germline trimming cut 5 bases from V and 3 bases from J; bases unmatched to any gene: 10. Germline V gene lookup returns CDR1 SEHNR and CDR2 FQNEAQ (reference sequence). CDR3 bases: TGTGCCAGCAGCCAAAGAAATGCGGGAGTCTACGAGCAGTACTTC. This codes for CASSQRNAGVYEQYF.

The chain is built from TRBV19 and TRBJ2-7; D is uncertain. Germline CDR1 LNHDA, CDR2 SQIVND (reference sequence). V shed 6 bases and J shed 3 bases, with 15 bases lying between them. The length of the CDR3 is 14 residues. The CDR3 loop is CASSPSGSYYEQYF. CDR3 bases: TGTGCCAGTAGCCCCAGTGGCAGCTACTACGAGCAGTACTTC.

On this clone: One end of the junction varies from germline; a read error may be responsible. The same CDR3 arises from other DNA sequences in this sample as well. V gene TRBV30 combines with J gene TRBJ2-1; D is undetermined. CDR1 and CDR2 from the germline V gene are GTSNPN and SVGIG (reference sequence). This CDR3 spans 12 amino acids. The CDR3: CAWSAAPLRQFF. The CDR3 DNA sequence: TGCGCCTGGAGTGCGGCGCCTCTGCGGCAGTTCTTC.

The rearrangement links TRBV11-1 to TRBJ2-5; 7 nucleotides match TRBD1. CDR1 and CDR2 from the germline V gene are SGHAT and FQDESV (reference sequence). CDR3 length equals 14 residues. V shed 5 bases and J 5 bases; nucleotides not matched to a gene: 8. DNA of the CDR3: TGTGCCAGCAGCCCGGATCTACAGGGGGAGACCCAGTACTTC. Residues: CASSPDLQGETQYF.

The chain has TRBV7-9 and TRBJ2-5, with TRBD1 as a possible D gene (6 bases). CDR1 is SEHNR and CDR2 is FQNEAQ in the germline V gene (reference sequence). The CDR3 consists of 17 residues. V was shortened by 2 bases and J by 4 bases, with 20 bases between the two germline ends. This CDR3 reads CASSLLHRTVPRETQYF. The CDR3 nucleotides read TGTGCCAGCAGCTTACTCCACCGGACAGTCCCGCGAGAGACCCAGTACTTC. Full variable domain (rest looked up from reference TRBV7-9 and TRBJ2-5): DTGVSQNPRHKITKRGQNVTFRCDPISEHNRLYWYRQTLGQGPEFLTYFQNEAQLEKSRLLSDRFSAERPKGSFSTLEIQRTEQGDSAMYLCASSLLHRTVPRETQYFGPGTRLLVL.

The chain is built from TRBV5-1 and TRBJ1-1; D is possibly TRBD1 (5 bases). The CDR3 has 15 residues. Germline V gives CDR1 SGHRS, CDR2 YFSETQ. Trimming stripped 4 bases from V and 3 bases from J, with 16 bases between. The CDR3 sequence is CASSLRPGRDTEAFF. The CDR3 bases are TGCGCCAGCAGCCTTCGCCCAGGGAGGGACACTGAAGCTTTCTTT.

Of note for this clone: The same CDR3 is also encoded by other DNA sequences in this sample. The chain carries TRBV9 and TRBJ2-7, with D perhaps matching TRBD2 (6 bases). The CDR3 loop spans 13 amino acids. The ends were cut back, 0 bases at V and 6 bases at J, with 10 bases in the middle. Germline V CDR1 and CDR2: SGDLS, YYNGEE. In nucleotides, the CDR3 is TGTGCCAGCAGCGTAGTTCTGGGGGGCGAGCAGTACTTC. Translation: CASSVVLGGEQYF.

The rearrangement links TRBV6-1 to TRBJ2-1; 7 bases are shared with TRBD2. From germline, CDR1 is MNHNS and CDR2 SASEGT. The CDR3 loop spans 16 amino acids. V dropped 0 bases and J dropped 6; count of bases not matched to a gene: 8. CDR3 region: CASSEARRTRTNEQFF. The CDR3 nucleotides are TGTGCCAGCAGTGAAGCGCGCCGGACTAGAACCAATGAGCAGTTCTTC.

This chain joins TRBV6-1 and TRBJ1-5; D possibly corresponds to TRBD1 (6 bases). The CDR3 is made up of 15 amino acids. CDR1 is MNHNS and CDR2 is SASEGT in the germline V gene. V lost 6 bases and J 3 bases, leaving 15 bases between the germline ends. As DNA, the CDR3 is TGTGCCAGCAGCGTTATACAGGGCCCCAATCAGCCCCAGCATTTT. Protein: CASSVIQGPNQPQHF.

The CDR3 nucleotides are TGCGCCAGCACTCCCGAGGGACACTCCTACGAGCAGTACTTC. As protein: CASTPEGHSYEQYF. This chain connects TRBV5-1 to TRBJ2-7, with TRBD1 as a possible D gene (6 bases). V was clipped by 6 bases and J by 0 bases, with 13 bases between them. Germline CDR1 reads SGHRS; CDR2 reads YFSETQ. The CDR3 length is 14 residues.